This TCR beta chain was sequenced for a study of cytomegalovirus exposure and HLA in healthy donors. The data were produced by immunoSEQ multiplex PCR, yet TCRdb's version contains in-frame clones alone and is incomplete. The sample shows about 49,000 clones, 85% to 95% of them seen only once. The sample comprised PBMCs. This sequence originates from a woman aged 18-35 years in good health and CMV-seropositive.

CDR3 sequence reads: CASSEKGDYGYTF. The CDR3 nucleotides read TGTGCCAGCAGTGAAAAGGGGGACTATGGCTACACCTTC. This rearrangement joins TRBV6-1 to TRBJ1-2; perhaps TRBD1 as D (6 bases). The CDR3 runs to 13 residues. The germline V and J ends were trimmed by 2 bases and 3 bases, with 7 bases remaining between them. Germline V lookup: CDR1 MNHNS, CDR2 SASEGT.